The 20 T cell receptor beta chains presented below share a single source sample, sequenced in a study of T-cell memory formation after mild COVID-19. TCRdb processed the 5' RACE reads anew with MiXCR; each CDR3 protein has one entry. This sample has approximately 570,000 distinct CDR3 sequences, with 15% to 20% found just once. The source material was PBMCs or a T cell subset sorted from them (not recorded which). The receptors come from an adult woman who had mild COVID-19 (a few samples of this study predate the infection). Cell type and time point are not known.

This clonotype was counted only a few times. This rearrangement joins TRBV6-2 or TRBV6-3 to TRBJ1-1; 8 bases map to TRBD1. The CDR3 is 15 amino acids. CDR1 and CDR2 from the germline V gene are MNHEY and SVGEGT. V was pared by 5 bases and J by 1 base, with 6 bases of the junction left unmatched. CDR3 in amino acids: CASSDMGQANTEAFF. The CDR3 bases are TGTGCCAGCAGTGACATGGGACAGGCGAACACTGAAGCTTTCTTT.

CDR3 residues: CASRYPGEGTDTQYF. Here the CDR3 DNA reads TGTGCCAGCAGGTATCCTGGTGAGGGCACAGATACGCAGTATTTT. The chain is built from TRBV7-9 and TRBJ2-3, with D unclear. The CDR3 is made up of 15 amino acids. CDR1 and CDR2 (germline): SEHNR, FQNEAQ (reference sequence). V lost 6 bases to trimming and J lost 1 base, with 14 bases between them.

The rearrangement links TRBV30 to TRBJ2-3, with TRBD2 matching 9 bases. The CDR3 runs to 14 residues. J was trimmed by 3 bases and V by 3 bases; bases with no gene match: 4. CDR1 GTSNPN and CDR2 SVGIG come from the germline V gene (reference sequence). The CDR3 reads CAWSILAGTDTQYF. The CDR3 DNA follows: TGTGCCTGGAGCATACTAGCGGGTACAGATACGCAGTATTTT.

This clonotype was counted many times. This sequence joins TRBV20-1 and TRBJ2-5; no definite D call. The germline V and J ends were trimmed by 1 base and 5 bases, with 8 bases remaining between them. Germline CDR1 is DFQATT and CDR2 is SNEGSKA (reference sequence). This CDR3 contains 12 residues. In DNA, the CDR3 is TGCAGTGCTAGAGCTCCCCTGGAGACCCAGTACTTC. It is translated as CSARAPLETQYF.

The chain has TRBV18 and TRBJ2-5; D call uncertain. Germline CDR1 is KGHSH and CDR2 is LQKENI. The CDR3 runs 14 residues. The V gene lost 0 bases and the J gene lost 1 base, with 6 bases spanning the gap. CDR3 residues: CASSPPSTQETQYF. Written as DNA, the CDR3 is TGTGCCAGCTCACCACCCAGTACCCAAGAGACCCAGTACTTC.

The rearrangement uses TRBV6-5 and TRBJ1-1, with 9 bases lining up with TRBD1. This CDR3 spans 15 amino acids. Germline V CDR1 and CDR2: MNHEY, SVGAGI. V was clipped by 7 bases and J by 3 bases; unmatched bases: 9. The CDR3 region is CASMDRGKGDTEAFF. The CDR3 nucleotides read TGTGCCAGCATGGACAGGGGAAAGGGAGACACTGAAGCTTTCTTT.

This chain links TRBV7-9 with TRBJ2-1; D might be TRBD2 (6 bases). Deletions cut 4 bases from V and 3 bases from J, with 13 bases between. This CDR3 contains 15 residues. From germline, CDR1 is SEHNR and CDR2 FQNEAQ (reference sequence). The CDR3 sequence is CASSSLAQDYNEQFF. CDR3 DNA: TGTGCCAGCAGCTCCCTAGCGCAGGACTACAATGAGCAGTTCTTC. Filled out from reference TRBV7-9 and TRBJ2-1, the complete variable domain reads DTGVSQNPRHKITKRGQNVTFRCDPISEHNRLYWYRQTLGQGPEFLTYFQNEAQLEKSRLLSDRFSAERPKGSFSTLEIQRTEQGDSAMYLCASSSLAQDYNEQFFGPGTRLTVL.

The chain is built from TRBV7-2 and TRBJ2-3; D call uncertain. Germline V gives CDR1 SGHTA, CDR2 FQGNSA. CDR3 length equals 14 residues. Trimming removed 3 bases at V and 2 bases at J, with 9 bases between. The chain's CDR3 is CASSFAEPTDTQYF. The CDR3 region has the DNA TGTGCCAGCAGCTTTGCAGAGCCCACAGATACGCAGTATTTT.

This clonotype was counted only a few times. The V and J genes are TRBV12-3 or TRBV12-4 and TRBJ2-3; 7 bases map to TRBD2. The V and J ends lost 3 bases and 6 bases, in that order; junction bases with no gene match: 3. This CDR3 comprises 13 residues. The CDR3 sequence: CASSFVGGDTQYF. For the CDR3, the DNA is TGTGCCAGCAGTTTTGTGGGAGGGGATACGCAGTATTTT.

This clonotype was observed at least ten times. V is TRBV27 and J is TRBJ1-1; weak D call: TRBD1 (6 bases). The CDR3 covers 14 residues. From germline, CDR1 is MNHEY and CDR2 SMNVEV (reference sequence). V was pared by 6 bases and J by 1 base, with 12 bases between. The DNA for the CDR3 is TGTGCCAGCAGCCTTTTACAGGGGAACACTGAAGCTTTCTTT. This sequence encodes CASSLLQGNTEAFF.

This clonotype has a handful of counts. This chain uses TRBV24-1 with TRBJ2-2, with 12 bases matching TRBD2. Per the germline V gene, CDR1 is KGHDR and CDR2 is SFDVKD. Trimming cost V 2 bases and J 6 bases; bases outside gene matches: 9. The CDR3 extends over 18 amino acids. The CDR3 DNA reads as TGTGCCACCAGTGATTCGTCAGGACTAGCGGGAAACCCCGGGGAGCTGTTTTTT. Protein sequence: CATSDSSGLAGNPGELFF.

The chain carries TRBV19 and TRBJ2-7; D might be TRBD1 or TRBD2, each matching 6 bases. V lost 5 bases and J lost 3, with 14 bases in between. CDR1 and CDR2 from the germline V gene are LNHDA and SQIVND (reference sequence). The CDR3 consists of 14 residues. CDR3 region: CASSFKGGSYEQYF. In DNA form, the CDR3 reads TGTGCCAGTAGTTTCAAGGGGGGTAGCTACGAGCAGTACTTC.

There are many counts of this clonotype. The chain has TRBV5-1 and TRBJ2-2; no firm D call. Germline V gives CDR1 SGHRS, CDR2 YFSETQ. V was shortened by 1 base and J by 5 bases, with 6 bases between the two germline ends. This CDR3 has 13 residues. This chain's CDR3 is CASSLFGTGELFF. Written as DNA, the CDR3 is TGCGCCAGCAGCTTGTTCGGGACCGGGGAGCTGTTTTTT. The full variable domain, rest sourced from reference TRBV5-1 and TRBJ2-2, is KAGVTQTPRYLIKTRGQQVTLSCSPISGHRSVSWYQQTPGQGLQFLFEYFSETQRNKGNFPGRFSGRQFSNSRSEMNVSTLELGDSALYLCASSLFGTGELFFGEGSRLTVL.

In this sample, this clonotype turned up a few times. The chain is built from TRBV9 and TRBJ2-2; maybe TRBD1 (5 bases). In germline, CDR1 is SGDLS, CDR2 YYNGEE. The CDR3 extends over 13 amino acids. The germline V and J ends were trimmed by 6 bases and 7 bases, with 13 bases remaining between them. This chain's CDR3 is CASNAGFNGELFF. The CDR3 coding sequence is TGTGCCAGCAACGCAGGGTTCAACGGGGAGCTGTTTTTT.

Only a few counts were recorded for this clonotype. V gene TRBV7-6 combines with J gene TRBJ2-5, with 7 nucleotides matching TRBD2. Germline CDR1 SGHVS, CDR2 FNYEAQ. V trimming: 5 bases; J trimming: 9 bases; junction bases outside the gene matches: 9. The length of the CDR3 is 13 residues. CDR3 sequence: CASSTDVGRAQYF. CDR3 nucleotides: TGTGCCAGCAGCACCGATGTAGGGAGGGCCCAGTACTTC. Together with reference TRBV7-6 and TRBJ2-5, the CDR3 gives the full variable domain: GAGVSQSPRYKVTKRGQDVALRCDPISGHVSLYWYRQALGQGPEFLTYFNYEAQQDKSGLPNDRFSAERPEGSISTLTIQRTEQRDSAMYRCASSTDVGRAQYFGPGTRLLVL.

CDR3 nucleotide sequence: TGCGCCAGCAGCGTGACCCTCGTCGGTGAGCAGTTCTTC. Translated, it gives CASSVTLVGEQFF. The chain carries TRBV5-1 and TRBJ2-1; unclear D gene. V lost 4 bases and J lost 9, with 14 bases in between. In germline, CDR1 is SGHRS, CDR2 YFSETQ. The CDR3 has 13 residues.

The chain combines TRBV12-3 or TRBV12-4 with TRBJ2-3; 8 bases match TRBD2. V shed 6 bases, J shed 1 base, and the junction held 9 bases outside the gene matches. The CDR3 has 16 amino acids. This chain's CDR3 is CASSLLGLARTDTQYF. CDR3 DNA: TGTGCCAGCAGCCTACTTGGACTAGCTCGCACAGATACGCAGTATTTT.

This clonotype was seen only a few times. This chain links TRBV9 with TRBJ1-4; D remains ambiguous. The CDR3 has 15 residues. The V gene's germline CDR1 is SGDLS and CDR2 YYNGEE. With 3 bases removed from V and 6 bases from J, the gap between germline ends came to 15 bases. CDR3: CASSASPYSDEKLFF. The CDR3 DNA follows: TGTGCCAGCAGCGCAAGCCCCTACAGCGATGAAAAACTGTTTTTT.

This chain links TRBV4-3 with TRBJ2-7; TRBD2 agrees at 14 bases. This CDR3 region has 16 residues. Germline V gene data show CDR1 as LGHNA and CDR2 as YSLEER. The V gene end was trimmed by 0 bases and the J gene end by 6 bases; junction bases not matched to a gene: 4. CDR3 bases: TGCGCCAGCAGCCAAGAGACGGGACTAGCGGGAGTCGAGCAGTACTTC. Encoded protein: CASSQETGLAGVEQYF.

Only a few counts were recorded for this clonotype. The V gene is TRBV5-1, the J gene TRBJ2-7; TRBD2 agrees at 8 bases. From germline, CDR1 is SGHRS and CDR2 YFSETQ. V lost 4 bases to trimming and J lost 0 bases; unmatched junction nucleotides: 6. The CDR3 extends over 15 amino acids. CDR3 sequence: CASSRGGSLSYEQYF. DNA of the CDR3: TGCGCCAGCAGCCGGGGGGGGAGCCTCTCCTACGAGCAGTACTTC.